This record concerns one T cell receptor (beta chain) sequence. What it binds is unknown. The CDR3 totals 15 residues. From germline, CDR1 is MDHEN and CDR2 SYDVKM. Between the trimmed V and J ends, which lost 3 bases and 6 bases, there was a span of 18 bases. These data originate in a study of T cell responses to AZD1222 COVID-19 vaccine. General observations from the study: Researchers report vaccine-associated CD4 TCRs spanning spike, with dominance at 160-218 and 743-854. Repertoires were collected only later (after the peak T cell response had occurred). There were mostly white British donors and more females than males, and clonal diversity was possibly underestimated.

The protocol was immunoSEQ multiplex PCR, while the TCRdb copy is restricted to in-frame clones and leaves out a portion. The data hold 60,000 to 90,000 clones, with about 83% observed a single time. The TCR was taken from an adult who received the MenACWY meningococcal vaccine as a control. Material: peripheral blood, obtained 28 days after the second dose of the MenACWY control vaccine. The chain carries TRBV28 and TRBJ2-7; D may be TRBD1 (6 bases). The CDR3 coding sequence is TGTGCCAGCAGTTTCAACAGGGTTGGTCGGTCCGAGCAGTACTTC. Protein sequence: CASSFNRVGRSEQYF.